This T cell receptor (beta chain) was found in a study of blood T cell repertoires in COVID-19 (dated by TCRdb to about 2020). Regarding the study in general: Samples from collaborators originated in the United States, Italy and Spain and spanned both the acute and convalescent phases of COVID-19. A freely available public database, intended as a resource for researchers studying the immune response to SARS-CoV-2, is where the repertoires were released. The sample metadata nearly always contained a de-identified subject ID, COVID-19 status, age in years and sex. The prospective study material was composed of cDNA or gDNA derived from T cells, B-cell-depleted T cells, or PBMCs. Where HLA class I and class II types were available, the types were taken from metadata supplied by the sample provider, not from assay-based typing. Samples came from the ongoing ImmuneRACE study (first 160 participants) plus 1,254 subjects from 6 global collaborators. The dataset comprised deeply sampled blood TCRbeta repertoires from subjects exposed to, actively infected with, or recovered from COVID-19.

Overall study outcomes, separate from this receptor: The amount of clinical and demographic metadata varied by source and participant and was provided uncurated.

V trim: 2 bases; J trim: 2 bases; unmatched bases: 4. From cysteine to phenylalanine, the CDR3 is 15 amino acids long. CDR3 DNA is the only sequence kept; it has 45 bases, read in frame from the first base. According to the germline V gene, CDR1 reads SGHRS and CDR2 reads YFSETQ. A single count supports this clone. It lacks a known antigen. No qualities accompany the bases; no much larger clone lies one base away. The immunoSEQ Assay, a bias-controlled multiplex PCR, was used to amplify TCRbeta CDR3 regions from genomic DNA. Processing in the source paper ran as follows. Nucleated cell counts per sample were estimated from amplification of reference gene primers within the assay. To quantify the absolute abundance of each unique TCRbeta CDR3 rearrangement, sequence reads were collapsed and filtered. Productive Simpson clonality was computed per sample as the square root of Simpson's diversity index over productive rearrangements. TCRdb mirrors the immuneACCESS table, restricted to in-frame sequences. Some clones are absent from its copies; in checked studies, under half trace to an unresolved V gene, and the reason for the others is unknown. The V and J calls and the clone size are those of that table, but D and trimming were determined from the DNA. The sample table shows about 140,000 clones, and approximately 90% are seen once. The ten largest account for approximately 10% of the sample.

Each collaborating institution followed its own protocols to collect whole blood in K2EDTA tubes. For TCRbeta analysis, collaborator samples were shipped as frozen whole blood, as isolated PBMCs, or as DNA extracted from either sample type. This sequence originates from a woman aged 80 or over with acute or convalescent COVID-19. The sample consisted of peripheral blood. Rearrangement joined TRBV5-1 to TRBJ1-3, with 7 middle bases fitting TRBD1. The CDR3 protein sequence reads: CASSFSTGAGNTIYF. The DNA reads TGCGCCAGCAGCTTTAGTACAGGGGCTGGAAACACCATATATTTT.